The clone carrying this T cell receptor beta chain has more than one count but fewer than ten. Antigen specificity is unknown. As every portion of the isolated RNA was reverse transcribed, the sequencing read expressed TCRB transcripts. Using immunoSEQ multiplex PCR, the repertoire was profiled, and TCRdb retains in-frame clones only, with some absent. Here the sample spans 10,000 to 15,000 clones, over 40% being singletons. Naive, central memory, regulatory and stem cell-like memory cells within the CD4+ compartment were sorted using CD45RO/CCR7/CD25/CD127/CD95/CD27. All sorted populations exceeded 95% purity. This record belongs to a study of beta chain features in type 1 diabetes. This CDR3 region has 15 residues. Germline V CDR1 and CDR2: SGHTA, FQGNSA. With V trimmed by 2 bases and J by 8 bases, 6 bases remained unmatched. Study observations and caveats: For Type 1 diabetes patients, all four CD4+ subsets carried TCRB CDR3s that were moderately but significantly shorter.

The receptor comes from a man younger than 35 in good health. Sequencing was done on a sample of stem cell memory CD4+ T cells from blood. V gene TRBV7-2 combines with J gene TRBJ2-2; 9 bases are a match to TRBD1. The CDR3 region has the DNA TGTGCCAGCAGCTTATTGGGGACAGGGATGGGGGAGCTGTTTTTT. The encoded protein is CASSLLGTGMGELFF.